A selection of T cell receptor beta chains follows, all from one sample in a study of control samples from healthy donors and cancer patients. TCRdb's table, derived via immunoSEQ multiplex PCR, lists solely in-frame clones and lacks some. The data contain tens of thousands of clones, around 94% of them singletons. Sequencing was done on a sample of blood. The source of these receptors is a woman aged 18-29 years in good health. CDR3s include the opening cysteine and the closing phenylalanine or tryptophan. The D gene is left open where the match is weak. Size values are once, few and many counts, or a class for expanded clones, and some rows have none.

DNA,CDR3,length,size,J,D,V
TGTGCCAGCAGCTTCCGGACAGGGGAGACTGAAGCTTTCTTT,CASSFRTGETEAFF,14,-,TRBJ1-1,TRBD1,TRBV5-4
TGTGCCAGCAGCCAAGATCGTGGGGGTTTGGGAGGAAACACCATATATTTT,CASSQDRGGLGGNTIYF,17,-,TRBJ1-3,-,TRBV3-1/TRBV3-2
TGTGCCAGCAGTTCAGGGACGGTACGCACAGATACGCAGTATTTT,CASSSGTVRTDTQYF,15,-,TRBJ2-3,-,TRBV27
TGCAGCGTTGAAGGGGTTTTTGGGAAAAACACCGGGGAGCTGTTTTTT,CSVEGVFGKNTGELFF,16,-,TRBJ2-2,-,TRBV29-1
TGTGCCAGCAGCTTGAGCTCCTACAATGAGCAGTTCTTC,CASSLSSYNEQFF,13,once,TRBJ2-1,-,TRBV7-3
TGTGCCAGCTATAGGACCGGGGAGCTGTTTTTT,CASYRTGELFF,11,-,TRBJ2-2,-,TRBV28
TGTGCCAGCAGCTTTGGGGACAAGGAAGCTTTCTTT,CASSFGDKEAFF,12,-,TRBJ1-1,-,TRBV7-9
TGCGCCAGCAGTGAGGGGCTAGCGGGAGTATTTGAGCAGTTCTTC,CASSEGLAGVFEQFF,15,-,TRBJ2-1,TRBD2,TRBV10-2
TGTGCCAGCAGTTACAGGGTAGCGGAAAACATTCAGTACTTC,CASSYRVAENIQYF,14,once,TRBJ2-4,-,TRBV6-2/TRBV6-3
TGCGCCAGCAGCCTCGGGACTACCTACGAGCAGTACTTC,CASSLGTTYEQYF,13,-,TRBJ2-7,TRBD2,TRBV5-1
TGTGCCAGCAGCGTCGGACTAGCGGGAGATACGCAGTATTTT,CASSVGLAGDTQYF,14,-,TRBJ2-3,TRBD2,TRBV6-5
TGTGCCAGCAGACAGGCCTATGGCTACACCTTC,CASRQAYGYTF,11,-,TRBJ1-2,-,TRBV5-6
TGTGCCAGCACCCGGGGGGAGACAGATACGCAGTATTTT,CASTRGETDTQYF,13,-,TRBJ2-3,TRBD2,TRBV5-4
TGTGCCAGTAGTATTAGCCGGGGAAGAGATACGCAGTATTTT,CASSISRGRDTQYF,14,-,TRBJ2-3,-,TRBV19
TGTGCCAGCAGTTTCCAGACTAGCGGGGGGCCAGGGCAGTTCTTC,CASSFQTSGGPGQFF,15,-,TRBJ2-1,TRBD2,TRBV27
TGTGCCAGCAGTCCCCTGACATATAACTATGGCTACACCTTC,CASSPLTYNYGYTF,14,-,TRBJ1-2,-,TRBV6-5
TGTGCCAGTAGAGGCAGACAGACTATTACGGATGGCTACACCTTC,CASRGRQTITDGYTF,15,-,TRBJ1-2,-,TRBV19
TGTGCCAGCAGCCATAGCGGAGACAACTACGAGCAGTACTTC,CASSHSGDNYEQYF,14,-,TRBJ2-7,-,TRBV7-8
TGTGCCAGCAGTTACGCCTTAGAGAAAAATGAGCAGTTCTTC,CASSYALEKNEQFF,14,-,TRBJ2-1,-,TRBV6-2/TRBV6-3
TGTGCCAGCAGCTTAACAGCGGGGTTAGAGACCCAGTACTTC,CASSLTAGLETQYF,14,once,TRBJ2-5,TRBD2,TRBV11-1
TGTGCCAGCAGTTTCACAATCAACTATGGCTACACCTTC,CASSFTINYGYTF,13,-,TRBJ1-2,-,TRBV12-3/TRBV12-4
TGTGCCAGCAGCAATCAGGGTCGAGGGACCTACAATGAGCAGTTCTTC,CASSNQGRGTYNEQFF,16,once,TRBJ2-1,-,TRBV14
TGTGCCAGCAGCCACCTCAGACAAGGTTCCTACGAGCAGTACTTC,CASSHLRQGSYEQYF,15,-,TRBJ2-7,-,TRBV7-9
TGTGCCAGCAGTTTAACCCAGGCCTATGGCTACACCTTC,CASSLTQAYGYTF,13,-,TRBJ1-2,-,TRBV12-3/TRBV12-4
TGTGCCAGCAGGGGGTTTGGCTACACCTTC,CASRGFGYTF,10,-,TRBJ1-2,-,TRBV6-5
TGTGCCAGCAGCTTGAGTCGGTGGAGGGGGAATCAGCCCCAGCATTTT,CASSLSRWRGNQPQHF,16,-,TRBJ1-5,-,TRBV5-6
TGTGCCAGCAGTGAAGGGGCAGGGGGTAGCAATCAGCCCCAGCATTTT,CASSEGAGGSNQPQHF,16,-,TRBJ1-5,TRBD1,TRBV2
TGTGCCAGTGGGGACAGGTATCACTACGAGCAGTACTTC,CASGDRYHYEQYF,13,-,TRBJ2-7,TRBD1,TRBV5-4
TGTGCCAGCAGCTCCGGGACTAGTGACTACGAGCAGTACTTC,CASSSGTSDYEQYF,14,once,TRBJ2-7,TRBD2,TRBV7-2
TGCAGCGTTAGACTAGCGGTGAGGCAAGAGACCCAGTACTTC,CSVRLAVRQETQYF,14,-,TRBJ2-5,TRBD2,TRBV29-1
TGTGCCAGTAGCCCCCGGGACACCACCTCTGGGGCCAACGTCCTGACTTTC,CASSPRDTTSGANVLTF,17,-,TRBJ2-6,-,TRBV19
TGTGCCAGCAGTGACAGGGGGCTTGGCTATGGCTACACCTTC,CASSDRGLGYGYTF,14,-,TRBJ1-2,TRBD1,TRBV6-1
TGTGCCAGTAGTCCCAGACAGGGATCTACGATGAGCGAGCAGTACTTC,CASSPRQGSTMSEQYF,16,-,TRBJ2-7,TRBD1,TRBV19
TGTGCCAGCTCACCGACAGATCATGGCTACACCTTC,CASSPTDHGYTF,12,-,TRBJ1-2,-,TRBV18
TGTGCCGCCGGACTGCGCCCGGGGGAGACCCAGTACTTC,CAAGLRPGETQYF,13,-,TRBJ2-5,-,TRBV10-3
TGCAGCGTAGACAGCGGCACAGATACGCAGTATTTT,CSVDSGTDTQYF,12,-,TRBJ2-3,-,TRBV29-1
TGTGCCAGTGACGAGGGACAGCCACCCTACGAGCAGTACTTC,CASDEGQPPYEQYF,14,-,TRBJ2-7,TRBD1,TRBV28
TGTGCCAGCAGCCTAAACAATGAGCAGTTCTTC,CASSLNNEQFF,11,-,TRBJ2-1,-,TRBV3-1/TRBV3-2
TGTGCCACCAGTGATCCCACTAACTATGGCTACACCTTC,CATSDPTNYGYTF,13,-,TRBJ1-2,-,TRBV24-1
TGCGCCAGCAGCTCCCTCACAGGGCCCCGTGGCTACACCTTC,CASSSLTGPRGYTF,14,-,TRBJ1-2,-,TRBV4-1
TGTGCCAGCTCAGCAATCGTTACCGGGACAGGGAGGACCGGGGAGCTGTTTTTT,CASSAIVTGTGRTGELFF,18,-,TRBJ2-2,TRBD1,TRBV18
TGTGCCACCAGCAGAGGACCGGACTCTGGAAACACCATATATTTT,CATSRGPDSGNTIYF,15,-,TRBJ1-3,-,TRBV15
TGCGCCAGCAGTGAGGGGGGGGAGACCCAGTACTTC,CASSEGGETQYF,12,-,TRBJ2-5,-,TRBV10-2
TGTGCCAGCAGGGTCTCGGCAGGGGTGGGCTACACCTTC,CASRVSAGVGYTF,13,-,TRBJ1-2,-,TRBV2
TGTGCCAGCAGCTCGAGGACTAAAGGCGATTCACCCCTCCACTTT,CASSSRTKGDSPLHF,15,-,TRBJ1-6,-,TRBV7-2
TGTGCCAGCAGCTCCTGGGGATCCTACAATGAGCAGTTCTTC,CASSSWGSYNEQFF,14,-,TRBJ2-1,-,TRBV7-2
TGTGCCAGCAGTTTTAACGGACAGGTAACGTTTTTT,CASSFNGQVTFF,12,once,TRBJ1-4,TRBD1,TRBV12-3/TRBV12-4
TGTGCCATCAGTGAACCCAGGGTTCAAGCTTTCTTT,CAISEPRVQAFF,12,-,TRBJ1-1,-,TRBV10-3
TGTGCCAGCAGTTTTATGCTCCCAGACAGGACCCGGAATCCCTACGAGCAGTACTTC,CASSFMLPDRTRNPYEQYF,19,-,TRBJ2-7,-,TRBV28
TGTGCCAGTAGTATAGCCGGGGGGCTAACCGGGGAGCTGTTTTTT,CASSIAGGLTGELFF,15,-,TRBJ2-2,-,TRBV19
TGCAGTGCTAGACGGTACGAGCAGTACTTC,CSARRYEQYF,10,-,TRBJ2-7,-,TRBV20-1
TGTGCCAGCAGTATCACTGGGGGCAACACTGAAGCTTTCTTT,CASSITGGNTEAFF,14,-,TRBJ1-1,-,TRBV6-6
TGTGCCAGCGTAGCGGGAGAGGACACCGGGGAGCTGTTTTTT,CASVAGEDTGELFF,14,-,TRBJ2-2,-,TRBV21-1
TGCGCCAGCAGCATCCGACGAAGGGAGGCAGATACGCAGTATTTT,CASSIRRREADTQYF,15,-,TRBJ2-3,-,TRBV5-1